This TCR beta chain is drawn from a study of blood T cell repertoires in COVID-19. Across the study: Sample material is recorded as cDNA or gDNA derived from T cells, B-cell-depleted T cells, or PBMCs.

Sequenced by immunoSEQ multiplex PCR; TCRdb stores in-frame clones only, minus some. The table lists around 200,000 clones, 87% of them singletons. Germline CDR1 LNHDA, CDR2 SQIVND (reference sequence). The junction had 3 bases not matched to a gene; V was cut back by 5 bases and J by 3 bases. There are 15 residues in the CDR3. The specimen sequenced was peripheral blood. V and J are TRBV19 and TRBJ1-5; 11 nucleotides line up with TRBD1. The receptor was derived from a woman younger than 30 who had recovered from COVID-19. This CDR3 is CASSDGQGANQPQHF. The CDR3 region has the DNA TGTGCCAGTAGTGATGGACAGGGGGCCAATCAGCCCCAGCATTTT.